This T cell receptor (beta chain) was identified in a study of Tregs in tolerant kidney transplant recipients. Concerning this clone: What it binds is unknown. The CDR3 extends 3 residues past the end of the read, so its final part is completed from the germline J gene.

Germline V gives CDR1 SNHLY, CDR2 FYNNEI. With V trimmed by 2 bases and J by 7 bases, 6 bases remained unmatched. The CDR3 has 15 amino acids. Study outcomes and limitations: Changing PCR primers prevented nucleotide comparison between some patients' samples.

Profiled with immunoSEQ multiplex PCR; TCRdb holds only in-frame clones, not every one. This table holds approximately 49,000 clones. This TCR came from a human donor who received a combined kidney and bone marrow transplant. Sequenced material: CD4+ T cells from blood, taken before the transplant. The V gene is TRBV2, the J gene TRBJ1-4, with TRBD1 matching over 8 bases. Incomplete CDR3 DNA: TGTGCCAGCAGTGAACAGGGGGCAGGCGGTGAAAAA. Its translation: CASSEQGAGGEK. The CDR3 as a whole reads CASSEQGAGGEKLFF.